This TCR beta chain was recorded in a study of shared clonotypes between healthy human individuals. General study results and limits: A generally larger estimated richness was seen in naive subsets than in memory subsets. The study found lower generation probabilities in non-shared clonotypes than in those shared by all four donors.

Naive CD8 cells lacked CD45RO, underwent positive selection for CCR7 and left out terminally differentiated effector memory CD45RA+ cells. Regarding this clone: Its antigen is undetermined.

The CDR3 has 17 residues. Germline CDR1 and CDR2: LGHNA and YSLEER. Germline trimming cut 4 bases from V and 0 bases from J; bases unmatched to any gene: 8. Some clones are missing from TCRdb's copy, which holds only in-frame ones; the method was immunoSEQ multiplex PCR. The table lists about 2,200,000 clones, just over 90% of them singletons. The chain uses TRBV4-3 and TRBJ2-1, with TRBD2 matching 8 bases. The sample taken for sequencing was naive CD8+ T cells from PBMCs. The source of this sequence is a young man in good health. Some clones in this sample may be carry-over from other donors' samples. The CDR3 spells CASSRKLAASSYNEQFF. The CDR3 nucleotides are TGCGCCAGCAGCCGCAAACTAGCGGCCAGCTCCTACAATGAGCAGTTCTTC.